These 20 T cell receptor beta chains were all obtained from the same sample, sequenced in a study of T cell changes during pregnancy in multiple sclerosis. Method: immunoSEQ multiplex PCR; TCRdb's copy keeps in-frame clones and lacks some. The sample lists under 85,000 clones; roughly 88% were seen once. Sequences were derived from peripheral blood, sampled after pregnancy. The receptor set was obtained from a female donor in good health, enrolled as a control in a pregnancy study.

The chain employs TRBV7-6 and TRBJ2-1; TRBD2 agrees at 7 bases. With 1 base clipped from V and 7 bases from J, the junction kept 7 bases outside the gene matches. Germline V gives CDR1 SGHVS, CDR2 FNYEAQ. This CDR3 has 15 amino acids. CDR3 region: CASSLVAGVGNEQFF. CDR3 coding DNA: TGTGCCAGCAGCTTAGTTGCGGGGGTAGGAAATGAGCAGTTCTTC.

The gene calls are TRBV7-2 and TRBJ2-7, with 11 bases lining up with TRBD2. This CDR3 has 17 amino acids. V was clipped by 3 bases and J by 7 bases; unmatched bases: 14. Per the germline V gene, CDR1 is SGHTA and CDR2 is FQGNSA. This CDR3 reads CASSFRLAGGGWWEQYF. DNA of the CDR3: TGTGCCAGCAGCTTTCGGCTAGCGGGAGGAGGGTGGTGGGAGCAGTACTTC.

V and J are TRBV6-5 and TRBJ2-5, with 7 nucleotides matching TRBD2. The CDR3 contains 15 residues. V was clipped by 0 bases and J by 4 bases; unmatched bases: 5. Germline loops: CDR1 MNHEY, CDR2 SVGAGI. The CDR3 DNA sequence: TGTGCCAGCAGTTACTCCGCGGGAGTGCTAGAGACCCAGTACTTC. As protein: CASSYSAGVLETQYF.

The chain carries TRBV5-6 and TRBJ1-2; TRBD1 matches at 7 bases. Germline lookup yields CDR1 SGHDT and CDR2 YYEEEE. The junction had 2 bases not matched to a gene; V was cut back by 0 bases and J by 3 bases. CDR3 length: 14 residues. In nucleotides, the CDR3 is TGTGCCAGCAGCTTGGGGACAGGCGACTATGGCTACACCTTC. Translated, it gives CASSLGTGDYGYTF.

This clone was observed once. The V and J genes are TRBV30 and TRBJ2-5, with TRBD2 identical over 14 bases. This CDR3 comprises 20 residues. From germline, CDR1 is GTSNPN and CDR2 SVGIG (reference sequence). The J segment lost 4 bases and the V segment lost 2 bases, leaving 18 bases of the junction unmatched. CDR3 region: CAWSSDGTSGGRLTIETQYF. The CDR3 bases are TGTGCCTGGAGTTCGGACGGGACTAGCGGGGGACGGCTTACCATAGAGACCCAGTACTTC.

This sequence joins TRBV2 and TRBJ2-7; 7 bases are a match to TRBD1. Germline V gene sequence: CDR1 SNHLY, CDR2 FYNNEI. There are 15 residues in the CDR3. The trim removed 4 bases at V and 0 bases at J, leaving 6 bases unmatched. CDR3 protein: CASSVGDSYSYEQYF. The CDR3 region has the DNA TGTGCCAGCAGTGTGGGGGACAGCTACTCCTACGAGCAGTACTTC. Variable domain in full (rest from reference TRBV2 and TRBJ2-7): EPEVTQTPSHQVTQMGQEVILRCVPISNHLYFYWYRQILGQKVEFLVSFYNNEISEKSEIFDDQFSVERPDGSNFTLKIRSTKLEDSAMYFCASSVGDSYSYEQYFGPGTRLTVT.

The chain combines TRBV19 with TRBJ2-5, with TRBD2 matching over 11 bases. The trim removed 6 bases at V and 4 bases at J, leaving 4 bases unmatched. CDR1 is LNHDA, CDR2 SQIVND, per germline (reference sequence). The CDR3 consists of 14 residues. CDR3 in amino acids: CASRTLAGGETQYF. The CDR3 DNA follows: TGTGCCAGTAGAACTCTAGCGGGAGGAGAGACCCAGTACTTC. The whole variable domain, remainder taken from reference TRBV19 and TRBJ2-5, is DGGITQSPKYLFRKEGQNVTLSCEQNLNHDAMYWYRQDPGQGLRLIYYSQIVNDFQKGDIAEGYSVSREKKESFPLTVTSAQKNPTAFYLCASRTLAGGETQYFGPGTRLLVL.

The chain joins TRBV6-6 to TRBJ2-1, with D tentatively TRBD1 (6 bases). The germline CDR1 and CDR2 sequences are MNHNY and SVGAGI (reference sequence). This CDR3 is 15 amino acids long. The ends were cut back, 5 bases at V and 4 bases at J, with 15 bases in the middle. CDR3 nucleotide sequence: TGTGCCAGCAGTGGGGCCGGGACATTGTACAATGAGCAGTTCTTC. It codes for CASSGAGTLYNEQFF.

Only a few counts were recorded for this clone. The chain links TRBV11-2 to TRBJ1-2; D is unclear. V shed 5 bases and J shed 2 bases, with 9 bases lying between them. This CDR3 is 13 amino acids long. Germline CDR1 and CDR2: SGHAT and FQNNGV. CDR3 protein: CASSQTPNYGYTF. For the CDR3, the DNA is TGTGCCAGCAGCCAGACACCCAACTATGGCTACACCTTC.

The CDR3 DNA is TGTGCCAGCAGAAATAGCGGGAGCTCCTACAATGAGCAGTTCTTC. This encodes CASRNSGSSYNEQFF. The V and J genes are TRBV27 and TRBJ2-1; 9 bases agree with TRBD2. The length of the CDR3 is 15 residues. In germline, CDR1 is MNHEY, CDR2 SMNVEV (reference sequence). V lost 6 bases and J lost 0; bases outside the gene matches: 3.

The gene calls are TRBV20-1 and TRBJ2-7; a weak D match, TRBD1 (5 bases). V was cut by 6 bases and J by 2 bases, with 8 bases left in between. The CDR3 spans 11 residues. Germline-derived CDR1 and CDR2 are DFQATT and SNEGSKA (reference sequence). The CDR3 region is CSARAPYEQYF. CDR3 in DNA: TGCAGTGCCAGGGCTCCCTACGAGCAGTACTTC.

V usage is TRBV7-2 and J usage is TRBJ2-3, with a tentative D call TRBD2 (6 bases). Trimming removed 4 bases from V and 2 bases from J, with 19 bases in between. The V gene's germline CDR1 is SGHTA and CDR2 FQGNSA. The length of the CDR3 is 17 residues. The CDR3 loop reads CASSSGWGGNPTDTQYF. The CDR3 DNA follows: TGTGCCAGCAGCTCCGGGTGGGGCGGGAACCCCACAGATACGCAGTATTTT.

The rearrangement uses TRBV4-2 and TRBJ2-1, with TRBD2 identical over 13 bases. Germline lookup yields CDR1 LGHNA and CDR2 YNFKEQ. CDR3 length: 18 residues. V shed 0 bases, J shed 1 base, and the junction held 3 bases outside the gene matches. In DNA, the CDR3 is TGTGCCAGCAGCCAAGAGGGACTAGCGGGAAGTTCCTACAATGAGCAGTTCTTC. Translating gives CASSQEGLAGSSYNEQFF.

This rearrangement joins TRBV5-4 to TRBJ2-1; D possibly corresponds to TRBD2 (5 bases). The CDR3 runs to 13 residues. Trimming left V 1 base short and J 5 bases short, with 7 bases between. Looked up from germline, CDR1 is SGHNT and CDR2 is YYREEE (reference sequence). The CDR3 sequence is CASSLRGNNEQFF. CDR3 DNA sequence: TGTGCCAGCAGCTTGAGAGGGAACAATGAGCAGTTCTTC.

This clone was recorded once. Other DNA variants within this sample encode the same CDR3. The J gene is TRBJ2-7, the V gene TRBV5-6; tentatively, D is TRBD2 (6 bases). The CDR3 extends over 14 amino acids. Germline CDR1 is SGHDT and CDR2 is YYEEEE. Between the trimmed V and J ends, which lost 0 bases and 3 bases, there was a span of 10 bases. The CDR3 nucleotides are TGTGCCAGCAGCTTGGGGGGAGGTAGCTACGAGCAGTACTTC. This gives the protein CASSLGGGSYEQYF.

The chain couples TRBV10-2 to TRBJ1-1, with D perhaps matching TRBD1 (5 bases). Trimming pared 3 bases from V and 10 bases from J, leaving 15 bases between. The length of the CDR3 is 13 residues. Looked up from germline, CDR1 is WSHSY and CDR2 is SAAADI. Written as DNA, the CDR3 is TGCGCCAGCAGTGATGTGGGGGGAGGAGCAGCTTTCTTT. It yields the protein CASSDVGGGAAFF.

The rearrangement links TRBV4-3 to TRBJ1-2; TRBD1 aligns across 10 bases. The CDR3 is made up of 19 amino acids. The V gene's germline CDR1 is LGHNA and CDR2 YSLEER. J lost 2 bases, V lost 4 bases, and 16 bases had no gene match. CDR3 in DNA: TGCGCCAGCAGCCCTAAAGCTCCACCTCCGGGACAGGGGAACTATGGCTACACCTTC. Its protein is CASSPKAPPPGQGNYGYTF.

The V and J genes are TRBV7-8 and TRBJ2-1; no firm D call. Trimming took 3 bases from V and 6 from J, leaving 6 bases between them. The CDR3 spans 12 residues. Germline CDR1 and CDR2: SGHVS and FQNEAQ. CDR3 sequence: CASSFASNEQFF. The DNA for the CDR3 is TGTGCCAGCAGCTTCGCGTCCAATGAGCAGTTCTTC.

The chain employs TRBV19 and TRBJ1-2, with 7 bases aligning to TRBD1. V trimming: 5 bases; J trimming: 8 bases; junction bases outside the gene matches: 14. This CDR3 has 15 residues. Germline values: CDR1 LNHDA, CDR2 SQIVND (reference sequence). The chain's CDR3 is CASSARGTADAGYTF. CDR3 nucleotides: TGTGCCAGTAGTGCCCGCGGGACAGCTGATGCAGGCTACACCTTC.

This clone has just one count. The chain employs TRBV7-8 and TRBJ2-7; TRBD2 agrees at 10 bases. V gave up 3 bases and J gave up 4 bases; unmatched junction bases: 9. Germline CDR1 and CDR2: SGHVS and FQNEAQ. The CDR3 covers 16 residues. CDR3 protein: CASSLGTPSGSYEQYF. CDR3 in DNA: TGTGCCAGCAGCTTGGGCACGCCTAGCGGGAGTTACGAGCAGTACTTC.